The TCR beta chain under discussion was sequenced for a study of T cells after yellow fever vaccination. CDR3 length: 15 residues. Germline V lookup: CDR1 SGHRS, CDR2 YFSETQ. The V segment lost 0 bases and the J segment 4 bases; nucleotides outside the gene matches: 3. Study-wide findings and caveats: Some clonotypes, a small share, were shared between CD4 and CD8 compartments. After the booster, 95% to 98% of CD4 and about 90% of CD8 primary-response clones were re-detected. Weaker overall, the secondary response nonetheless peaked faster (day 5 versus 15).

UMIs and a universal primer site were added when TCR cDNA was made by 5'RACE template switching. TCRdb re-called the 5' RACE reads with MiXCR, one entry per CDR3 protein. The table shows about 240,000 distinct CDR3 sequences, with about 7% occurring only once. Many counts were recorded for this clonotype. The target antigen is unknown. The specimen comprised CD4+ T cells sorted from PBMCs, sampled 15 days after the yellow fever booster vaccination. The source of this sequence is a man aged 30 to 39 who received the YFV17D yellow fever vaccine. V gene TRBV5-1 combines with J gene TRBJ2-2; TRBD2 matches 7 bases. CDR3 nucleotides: TGCGCCAGCAGCTTGGGACTAGCTCTCACCGGGGAGCTGTTTTTT. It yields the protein CASSLGLALTGELFF.